The rows below give T cell receptor beta chains drawn from one sample of a study of T cell responses to AZD1222 COVID-19 vaccine. The table came from immunoSEQ multiplex PCR; TCRdb's copy has only in-frame clones and leaves some out. The sample shows about 120,000 clones, roughly 90% of them seen only once. The material sequenced was peripheral blood, taken on day 0 of AZD1222 vaccination. These receptors were taken from an adult in good health. The CDR3 runs from the conserved cysteine through the conserved F or W. The D gene is left open where the match is weak. Clone size, where shown, is once, few, many, or a class for clones that have expanded.

clone size	CDR3 length	J gene	V gene	D gene	CDR3 protein	CDR3 DNA
NA	14	TRBJ2-1	TRBV5-4	NA	CASTPGTVLNEQFF	TGTGCCAGCACCCCTGGGACCGTTCTCAATGAGCAGTTCTTC
NA	14	TRBJ1-1	TRBV27	NA	CAIAAPGSGTVAFF	TGTGCCATCGCGGCCCCCGGGTCGGGGACCGTTGCTTTCTTT
NA	11	TRBJ1-4	TRBV29-1	NA	CSASHWEKLFF	TGCAGCGCCTCCCATTGGGAAAAACTGTTTTTT
NA	13	TRBJ1-1	TRBV7-6	NA	CASSFGRTTEAFF	TGTGCCAGCAGTTTTGGACGGACCACTGAAGCTTTCTTT
NA	13	TRBJ2-7	TRBV24-1	NA	CATSEPSTGEQYF	TGTGCCACCAGTGAGCCCTCGACAGGCGAGCAGTACTTC
NA	11	TRBJ1-1	TRBV2	NA	CASTIRGSAFF	TGTGCCAGCACAATTAGGGGTTCGGCTTTCTTT
once	15	TRBJ2-1	TRBV10-2	TRBD2	CASSEPSGAAREQFF	TGCGCCAGCAGTGAGCCCAGCGGGGCCGCTAGGGAGCAGTTCTTC
few	16	TRBJ1-6	TRBV5-4	TRBD1	CASSSPGTGDRSPLHF	TGTGCCAGCAGCTCGCCCGGGACAGGGGATCGTTCACCCCTCCACTTT
many	16	TRBJ1-1	TRBV7-8	NA	CASSFSSLGRNTEAFF	TGTGCCAGCAGCTTTAGCTCTCTCGGACGGAACACTGAAGCTTTCTTT
NA	14	TRBJ1-1	TRBV4-1	TRBD1	CASSHTGQGFRAFF	TGCGCCAGCAGCCACACAGGACAGGGCTTTCGGGCTTTCTTT
few	15	TRBJ2-2	TRBV7-3	NA	CASSLTGESTGELFF	TGTGCCAGCAGCTTAACGGGAGAGTCCACCGGGGAGCTGTTTTTT
NA	13	TRBJ1-2	TRBV5-4	TRBD1	CASTSGTGAGYTF	TGTGCCAGCACCTCCGGGACAGGGGCCGGCTACACCTTC
NA	14	TRBJ1-1	TRBV10-3	NA	CAISKQGGRAEAFF	TGTGCCATCAGTAAACAGGGAGGAAGAGCTGAAGCTTTCTTT
NA	13	TRBJ1-2	TRBV6-4	NA	CASSLGVSYGYTF	TGTGCCAGCTCCCTAGGAGTGTCCTATGGCTACACCTTC
NA	14	TRBJ1-2	TRBV11-2	NA	CASSPAQGVYGYTF	TGTGCCAGCAGCCCCGCCCAGGGCGTCTATGGCTACACCTTC
few	17	TRBJ2-2	TRBV9	TRBD2	CASSVTSGGAHTGELFF	TGTGCCAGCAGCGTGACTAGCGGGGGGGCCCACACCGGGGAGCTGTTTTTT
NA	14	TRBJ1-2	TRBV5-1	TRBD1	CASSFQGAEYGYTF	TGCGCCAGCAGCTTTCAGGGGGCAGAGTATGGCTACACCTTC
NA	18	TRBJ2-4	TRBV6-1	TRBD1	CASSERAGGSGAKNIQYF	TGTGCCAGCAGTGAGAGGGCAGGGGGCTCTGGGGCCAAAAACATTCAGTACTTC
NA	13	TRBJ2-3	TRBV7-2	NA	CASSLNQGDTQYF	TGTGCCAGCAGCTTAAACCAAGGAGATACGCAGTATTTT
NA	19	TRBJ2-6	TRBV5-1	TRBD1	CASSHGTGAGISGANVLTF	TGCGCCAGCAGCCATGGGACAGGGGCGGGAATCTCTGGGGCCAACGTCCTGACTTTC
NA	15	TRBJ2-7	TRBV6-1	TRBD1	CASSEASGQGYEQYF	TGTGCCAGCAGTGAAGCGAGTGGACAGGGCTACGAGCAGTACTTC
once	15	TRBJ1-1	TRBV18	TRBD1	CASSPRDRGETEAFF	TGTGCCAGCTCACCTCGGGACAGGGGTGAGACTGAAGCTTTCTTT
NA	13	TRBJ1-1	TRBV2	NA	CASSERPGTEAFF	TGTGCCAGCAGTGAAAGGCCGGGCACTGAAGCTTTCTTT
NA	16	TRBJ1-1	TRBV6-2/TRBV6-3	NA	CASSYAAAGRNTEAFF	TGTGCCAGCAGTTACGCCGCGGCAGGGAGGAACACTGAAGCTTTCTTT
NA	17	TRBJ1-2	TRBV9	NA	CASSGNPKAAANYGYTF	TGTGCCAGCAGCGGCAACCCAAAAGCAGCAGCTAACTATGGCTACACCTTC
NA	13	TRBJ1-1	TRBV12-5	NA	CASGSLGNTEAFF	TGTGCTAGTGGGTCCCTGGGGAACACTGAAGCTTTCTTT
NA	15	TRBJ1-2	TRBV18	TRBD1	CASSPMGQEGYGYTF	TGTGCCAGCTCACCTATGGGACAGGAGGGCTATGGCTACACCTTC
NA	15	TRBJ2-3	TRBV10-2	NA	CASKIGGGSADTQYF	TGCGCCAGCAAAATAGGGGGGGGTTCAGCAGATACGCAGTATTTT
NA	16	TRBJ1-1	TRBV4-2	NA	CASSVTPGQMNTEAFF	TGTGCCAGCAGCGTAACGCCGGGCCAGATGAACACTGAAGCTTTCTTT
few	14	TRBJ1-6	TRBV6-2/TRBV6-3	TRBD1	CASSYDRVFSPLHF	TGTGCCAGCAGTTACGACAGGGTGTTTTCACCCCTCCACTTT
many	13	TRBJ2-7	TRBV18	NA	CASSPTGTYEQYF	TGTGCCAGCTCACCTACAGGAACCTACGAGCAGTACTTC
NA	16	TRBJ1-1	TRBV11-2	NA	CASRRPGRRVRTEAFF	TGTGCCAGCAGAAGGCCGGGACGGAGGGTTAGAACTGAAGCTTTCTTT
NA	13	TRBJ1-1	TRBV5-1	NA	CASSLRQGGEAFF	TGCGCCAGCAGCTTGCGGCAGGGAGGGGAAGCTTTCTTT
NA	15	TRBJ2-1	TRBV6-4	TRBD2	CASSSLAGDYNEQFF	TGTGCCAGCAGCTCACTAGCGGGGGATTACAATGAGCAGTTCTTC
NA	15	TRBJ2-4	TRBV4-3	TRBD2	CASSLSGVAKNIQYF	TGCGCCAGCAGCCTCAGCGGGGTTGCCAAAAACATTCAGTACTTC
NA	17	TRBJ1-6	TRBV5-1	NA	CASSLDSPQFYNSPLHF	TGCGCCAGCAGCTTGGACAGCCCGCAATTCTATAATTCACCCCTCCACTTT
NA	15	TRBJ1-4	TRBV5-1	NA	CASKTLWGGDEKLFF	TGCGCCAGCAAAACGTTATGGGGGGGTGATGAAAAACTGTTTTTT
NA	14	TRBJ2-5	TRBV3-1/TRBV3-2	NA	CASSQDAYQETQYF	TGTGCCAGCAGCCAAGATGCGTACCAAGAGACCCAGTACTTC
once	16	TRBJ2-5	TRBV4-3	TRBD1	CASSQSLGQGAETQYF	TGCGCCAGCAGCCAATCCCTGGGACAGGGGGCGGAGACCCAGTACTTC